This T cell receptor (beta chain) was recovered during a study of blood T cell repertoires in COVID-19 (dated by TCRdb to the early 2020s). General notes on the study: Samples covering the acute and convalescent phases of COVID-19 were provided by collaborators in the United States, Italy and Spain. The material from the prospective study consisted of cDNA or gDNA derived from T cells, B-cell-depleted T cells, or PBMCs. The dataset comprised deeply sampled blood TCRbeta repertoires from subjects exposed to, actively infected with, or recovered from COVID-19. A freely available public database, intended as a resource for researchers studying the immune response to SARS-CoV-2, is where the repertoires were released. The samples were drawn from the first 160 participants of the ongoing ImmuneRACE study and from 1,254 subjects provided by 6 global collaborators. A de-identified subject ID, COVID-19 status, age in years and sex were almost always included in the sample metadata. Where available, HLA class I and class II types were obtained from metadata supplied by the sample provider rather than from assay-based typing.

TCRbeta CDR3 regions were amplified from genomic DNA by means of the immunoSEQ Assay, a bias-controlled multiplex PCR. Concerning the study's data processing: The number of nucleated cells in each sample was estimated from the amplification of reference gene primers within the assay. Sequence reads were collapsed and filtered to measure the absolute abundance of every unique TCRbeta CDR3 rearrangement. For each sample, productive Simpson clonality was calculated as the square root of Simpson's diversity index over productive rearrangements. The table was pulled from immuneACCESS by TCRdb, which kept in-frame rearrangements only. Such tables lose some clones; where checked, under half of the loss comes from unresolved V genes, and the rest has no known cause. The D gene and trimming were derived from the DNA, and the V and J assignments and clone size from that table. This sample holds about 60,000 clones; about 80% were observed only once. Less than 4.5% of the sample is held by the ten biggest clonotypes.

V has 2 bases trimmed and J has 8 bases trimmed; junction bases matching no gene number 4. The CDR3 starts with the cysteine, ends with the phenylalanine, and has 14 residues. This entry keeps only the CDR3 DNA: 42 bases, framed from base 1. CDR1 SGHRS and CDR2 YFSETQ are derived from the germline V gene. Broader findings and caveats from the paper: The quantity of clinical and demographic metadata differed by source and by participant and was supplied without curation.

Whole blood was collected in K2EDTA tubes by collaborating institutions according to the institutions' own protocols. For TCRbeta analysis, collaborators shipped samples in one of three forms: frozen whole blood, isolated PBMCs, or DNA extracted from either of those sample types. Only a few counts were recorded for this clone. There is no known antigen for this receptor. No base quality values were provided; no much bigger clone lies one nucleotide off. Source material: peripheral blood. The sequence links TRBV5-1 to TRBJ1-4; 9 bases in the middle match TRBD1. This TCR was sampled from a man aged 55 to 70 with acute or convalescent COVID-19. The CDR3 protein is CASSFTGGGEKLFF. At the DNA level, the sequence is TGCGCCAGCAGCTTTACAGGGGGCGGCGAAAAACTGTTTTTT.